The 3 T cell receptor beta chains below were found in one sample sequenced in a study of T cell changes during pregnancy in multiple sclerosis. The data were produced by immunoSEQ multiplex PCR, yet TCRdb's version contains in-frame clones alone and is incomplete. The sample records approximately 25,000 clones, roughly 90% being singletons. The source material was CD8+ T cells from peripheral blood mononuclear cells, sampled in the second trimester of pregnancy. The receptor set was obtained from a female donor with multiple sclerosis, enrolled in a pregnancy study.

The chain uses TRBV19 and TRBJ2-1; TRBD1 is a possible D gene (6 bases). CDR1 is LNHDA and CDR2 is SQIVND in the germline V gene (reference sequence). The V gene lost 3 bases and the J gene lost 1 base, with 10 bases spanning the gap. This CDR3 comprises 15 residues. CDR3 nucleotide sequence: TGTGCCAGTAGTATTAAAGGGGGTTCCTACAATGAGCAGTTCTTC. It yields the protein CASSIKGGSYNEQFF.

V usage is TRBV10-3 and J usage is TRBJ2-3; 12 bases are a match to TRBD2. Germline trimming cut 6 bases from V and 2 bases from J; bases unmatched to any gene: 6. The CDR3 runs to 16 residues. The V gene's germline CDR1 is ENHRY and CDR2 SYGVKD. In nucleotides, the CDR3 is TGTGCCATCAGCGAGACTAGCGGGGGCCTCACAGATACGCAGTATTTT. It encodes CAISETSGGLTDTQYF.

The chain joins TRBV19 to TRBJ2-2; TRBD2 might be the D (6 bases). CDR3 size: 16 residues. Germline V gene data show CDR1 as LNHDA and CDR2 as SQIVND (reference sequence). V dropped 9 bases and J dropped 1 base, with 18 bases sitting between them. The CDR3, as DNA: TGTGCCAGCGCTTGGAGGGGCACCTTGAACACCGGGGAGCTGTTTTTT. Translation: CASAWRGTLNTGELFF.